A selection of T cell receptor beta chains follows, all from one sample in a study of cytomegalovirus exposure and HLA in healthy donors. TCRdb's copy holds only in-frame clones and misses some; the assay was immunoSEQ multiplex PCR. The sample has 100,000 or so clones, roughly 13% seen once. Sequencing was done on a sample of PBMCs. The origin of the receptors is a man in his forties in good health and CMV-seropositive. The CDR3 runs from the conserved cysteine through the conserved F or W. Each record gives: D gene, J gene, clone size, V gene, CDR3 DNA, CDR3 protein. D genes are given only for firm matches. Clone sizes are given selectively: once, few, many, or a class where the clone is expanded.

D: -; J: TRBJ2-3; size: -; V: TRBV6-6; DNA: TGTGCCAGCAGTTACTCGCGTCCGGGGACAGATACGCAGTATTTT; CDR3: CASSYSRPGTDTQYF
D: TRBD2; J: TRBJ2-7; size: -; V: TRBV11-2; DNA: TGTGCCAGCAGCTTAGGAGGGAGGGACGAGCAGTACTTC; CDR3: CASSLGGRDEQYF
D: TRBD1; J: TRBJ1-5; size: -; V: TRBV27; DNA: TGTGCCAGCAGTTTAGGCACAGGGGGCAGTCAGCCCCAGCATTTT; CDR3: CASSLGTGGSQPQHF
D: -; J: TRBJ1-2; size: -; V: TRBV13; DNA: TGTGCCAGCAGCTTAAACCCGGGCTATGGCTACACCTTC; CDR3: CASSLNPGYGYTF
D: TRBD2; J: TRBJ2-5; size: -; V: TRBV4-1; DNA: TGCGCCAGCAGCCCTCGGGGGAGGGTGGGGGAGACCCAGTACTTC; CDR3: CASSPRGRVGETQYF
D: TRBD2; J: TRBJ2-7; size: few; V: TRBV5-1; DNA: TGCGCCAGCAGCTTGGGTGGTTCGACTAGCGGGACCGACGAGCAGTACTTC; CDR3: CASSLGGSTSGTDEQYF
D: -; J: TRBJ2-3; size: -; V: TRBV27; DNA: TGTGCCAGCAGTTTATCCCCGGAACAACGAGGCTACACAGATACGCAGTATTTT; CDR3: CASSLSPEQRGYTDTQYF
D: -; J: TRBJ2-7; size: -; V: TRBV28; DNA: TGTGCCAGCAGTTTAGGCGACAGATTCAGCTCCTACGAGCAGTACTTC; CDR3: CASSLGDRFSSYEQYF
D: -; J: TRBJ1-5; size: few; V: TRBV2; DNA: TGTGCCAGCAGTGTATCGGACACCAAGGTAGGGCCCCAGCATTTT; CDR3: CASSVSDTKVGPQHF
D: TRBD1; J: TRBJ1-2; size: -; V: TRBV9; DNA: TGTGCCAGCAGCGTAGAGGACAGGGGGCTTGGCTACACCTTC; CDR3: CASSVEDRGLGYTF
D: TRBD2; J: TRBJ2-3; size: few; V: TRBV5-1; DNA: TGCGCCAGCAGCTTATCCCCCACGGGGGGAGACGGAGATACGCAGTATTTT; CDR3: CASSLSPTGGDGDTQYF
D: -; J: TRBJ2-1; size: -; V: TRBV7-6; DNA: TGTGCCAGCAGCTTAGCGGTTAGCGGTTCCAACCACGACAATGAGCAGTTCTTC; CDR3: CASSLAVSGSNHDNEQFF
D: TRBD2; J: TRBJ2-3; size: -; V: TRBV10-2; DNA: TGCGCCAGCAGTGTTATTAATCGGGGGAGGGCCGGCACAGATACGCAGTATTTT; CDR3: CASSVINRGRAGTDTQYF
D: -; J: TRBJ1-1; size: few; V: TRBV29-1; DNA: TGCAGCGTTGAAGACGGGACATATATGAACACTGAAGCTTTCTTT; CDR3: CSVEDGTYMNTEAFF
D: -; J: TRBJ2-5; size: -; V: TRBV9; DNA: TGTGCCAGCAGCGTAGGTACGGTGGGGAGGGAGACCCAGTACTTC; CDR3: CASSVGTVGRETQYF
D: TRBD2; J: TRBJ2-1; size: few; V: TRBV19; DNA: TGTGCCAGTACGGGGACAATGACCGAAGGGATTATAGCGGGAGGGCCTGGTGAGCAGTTCTTC; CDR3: CASTGTMTEGIIAGGPGEQFF
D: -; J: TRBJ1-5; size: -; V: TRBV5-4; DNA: TGTGCCAGCAGCTTGGACGGAGATAGCAATCAGCCCCAGCATTTT; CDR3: CASSLDGDSNQPQHF
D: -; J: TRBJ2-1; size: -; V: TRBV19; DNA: TGTGCCAGTAACGGGTTCTCCTACAATGAGCAGTTCTTC; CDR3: CASNGFSYNEQFF
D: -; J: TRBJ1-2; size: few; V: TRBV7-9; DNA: TGTGCCAGCAGCGCAGCGGGGCGGTATGGCTACACCTTC; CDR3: CASSAAGRYGYTF
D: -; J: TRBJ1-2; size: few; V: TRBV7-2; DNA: TGTGCCAGCAGCCCCGATCCTCTGAGAGGCTACACCTTC; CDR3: CASSPDPLRGYTF
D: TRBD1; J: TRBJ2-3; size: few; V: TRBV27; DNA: TGTGCCAGCAGAGGACAGGTCACAGATACGCAGTATTTT; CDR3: CASRGQVTDTQYF
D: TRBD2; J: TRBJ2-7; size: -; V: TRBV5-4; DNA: TGTGCCAGCAGCCTATCGGCTAGCGGGAGAAAAACTCACGAGCAGTACTTC; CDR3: CASSLSASGRKTHEQYF
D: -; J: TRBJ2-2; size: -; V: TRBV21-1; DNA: TGTACTGGACAGGGGTGCGCCGGGGAGCTGTTTTTT; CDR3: CTGQGCAGELFF
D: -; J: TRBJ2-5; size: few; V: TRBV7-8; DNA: TGTGCCAGCAGCTTTAGTGGGCGCCAGAAAGAGACCCAGTACTTC; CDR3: CASSFSGRQKETQYF
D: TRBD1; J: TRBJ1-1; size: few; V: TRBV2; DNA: TGTGCCAGCATACGACAGGGGAGGGACACTGAAGCTTTCTTT; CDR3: CASIRQGRDTEAFF
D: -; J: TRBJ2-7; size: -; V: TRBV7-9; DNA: TGTGCCAGCAGTCTCGGGAGTTACTACGAGCAGTACTTC; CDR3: CASSLGSYYEQYF
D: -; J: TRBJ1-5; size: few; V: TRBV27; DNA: TGTGCCAGCAGTTCCGCGGCCCATAATCAGCCCCAGCATTTT; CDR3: CASSSAAHNQPQHF
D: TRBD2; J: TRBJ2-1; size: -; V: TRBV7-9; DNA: TGTGCCACCATAGTAGCGGGGCCCAGCTCCTACAATGAGCAGTTCTTC; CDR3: CATIVAGPSSYNEQFF
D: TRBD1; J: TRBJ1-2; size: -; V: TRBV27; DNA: TGTGCCAGCAGGCGGACAGGGACCGAAGGGGATGGCTACACCTTC; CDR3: CASRRTGTEGDGYTF
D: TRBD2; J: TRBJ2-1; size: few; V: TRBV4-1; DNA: TGCGCCAGCAGCCAACCTAGCGGGAGGATCCATGAGCAGTTCTTC; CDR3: CASSQPSGRIHEQFF
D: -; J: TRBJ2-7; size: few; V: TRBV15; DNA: TGCGCCACCAGCAGAGCCGGTGACGAGCAGTACTTC; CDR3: CATSRAGDEQYF
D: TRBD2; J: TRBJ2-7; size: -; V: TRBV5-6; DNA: TGTGCCAGCAGCCCACCCCCCCACACAATTAGCGGGAGTACATACGAGCAGTACTTC; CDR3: CASSPPPHTISGSTYEQYF
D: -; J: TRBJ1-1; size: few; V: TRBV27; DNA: TGTGCCAGCAGTTTATCGGGCAGAACCGCGACTGAAGCTTTCTTT; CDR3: CASSLSGRTATEAFF
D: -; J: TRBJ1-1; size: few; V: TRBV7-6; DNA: TGTGCCAGCAGCTCCTATCGGTCTGAAGCTTTCTTT; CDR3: CASSSYRSEAFF
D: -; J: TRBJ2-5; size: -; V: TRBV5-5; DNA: TGTGCCAGCAGCTTGACAGGGATTCCATTACAAGAGACCCAGTACTTC; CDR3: CASSLTGIPLQETQYF
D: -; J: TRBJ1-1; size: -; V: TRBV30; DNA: TGTGCCTTCAAGGTCGCGGGGGCGAGGGGGAACACTGAAGCTTTCTTT; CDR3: CAFKVAGARGNTEAFF
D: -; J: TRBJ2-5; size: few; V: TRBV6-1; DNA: TGTGCCAGCAACCCGACACTAGCAGGAGAGACCCAGTACTTC; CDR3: CASNPTLAGETQYF
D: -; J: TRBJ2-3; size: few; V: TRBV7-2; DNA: TGTGCCAGCAGCTTAGTGGGGACTAGCACAGATACGCAGTATTTT; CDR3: CASSLVGTSTDTQYF
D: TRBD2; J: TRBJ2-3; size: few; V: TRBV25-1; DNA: TGTGCCAGCAGTGAAAAAAGTAGCGGGTCTCCCCCCGATACGCAGTATTTT; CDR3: CASSEKSSGSPPDTQYF
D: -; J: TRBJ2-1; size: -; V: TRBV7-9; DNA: TGTGCCAGCAGCTTTGAAGGACAGATCAATGAGCAGTTCTTC; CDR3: CASSFEGQINEQFF